The rows below give T cell receptor beta chains drawn from one sample of a study of blood T cell repertoires in COVID-19. Assay used: immunoSEQ multiplex PCR; TCRdb lists only in-frame clones, some missing. Among approximately 22,000 clones listed, around 90% were seen once. Sample: peripheral blood. These receptors came from a man in his 70s with active COVID-19. CDR3s include the opening cysteine and the closing phenylalanine or tryptophan. The D gene is left open where the match is weak. A row's size may be missing; if present it is once, few, many or a size class.

cdr3_nt: TGTGCCAGCAGTTTACGGGGGACCAGCAACGAGCAGTACTTC
cdr3_aa: CASSLRGTSNEQYF
d_call: -
clone_size: -
j_call: TRBJ2-7
v_call: TRBV28

cdr3_nt: TGCGCCAGCAGTGGTACTAGCGGGAGTAGCCATGAGCAGTTCTTC
cdr3_aa: CASSGTSGSSHEQFF
d_call: TRBD2
clone_size: -
j_call: TRBJ2-1
v_call: TRBV10-2

cdr3_nt: TGTGCCTGGAGTGCCCCTCGGACAGGGGTGGGGACTGAAGCTTTCTTT
cdr3_aa: CAWSAPRTGVGTEAFF
d_call: TRBD1
clone_size: -
j_call: TRBJ1-1
v_call: TRBV30

cdr3_nt: TGTGCCAGCAGTCGGGACAGCTATAATTCACCCCTCCACTTT
cdr3_aa: CASSRDSYNSPLHF
d_call: TRBD1
clone_size: -
j_call: TRBJ1-6
v_call: TRBV6-5

cdr3_nt: TGTGCCATCAGGGGGACTAGCGGGGGCCAAGAGACCCAGTACTTC
cdr3_aa: CAIRGTSGGQETQYF
d_call: TRBD2
clone_size: -
j_call: TRBJ2-5
v_call: TRBV10-3

cdr3_nt: TGTGCCAGTTCGGACAGGTTTAGCAATCAGCCCCAGCATTTT
cdr3_aa: CASSDRFSNQPQHF
d_call: TRBD1
clone_size: -
j_call: TRBJ1-5
v_call: TRBV3-1/TRBV3-2

cdr3_nt: TGTGCCTCCCGGCGGGCAGGGGGCACTAATGAAAAACTGTTTTTT
cdr3_aa: CASRRAGGTNEKLFF
d_call: TRBD1
clone_size: -
j_call: TRBJ1-4
v_call: TRBV19

cdr3_nt: TGTGCCAGCAGTTCAGGACAGGGTTCCCTCAATGAGCAGTTCTTC
cdr3_aa: CASSSGQGSLNEQFF
d_call: TRBD1
clone_size: -
j_call: TRBJ2-1
v_call: TRBV6-2/TRBV6-3

cdr3_nt: TGTGCCAGCAGCGTAGCCTCGACTAGCTCGGCCGGGGAGCTGTTTTTT
cdr3_aa: CASSVASTSSAGELFF
d_call: TRBD2
clone_size: -
j_call: TRBJ2-2
v_call: TRBV9

cdr3_nt: TGTGCCAGAAGCCCCAGGGACAGCTCTAGAGGCTACACCTTC
cdr3_aa: CARSPRDSSRGYTF
d_call: TRBD1
clone_size: -
j_call: TRBJ1-2
v_call: TRBV5-3

cdr3_nt: TGTGCCAGCATAAAGCTCCTCGGGGAGCTGTTTTTT
cdr3_aa: CASIKLLGELFF
d_call: -
clone_size: -
j_call: TRBJ2-2
v_call: TRBV28

cdr3_nt: TGTGCCAGCAGTTACTCGGCGGGGGGCTTTAACACTGAAGCTTTCTTT
cdr3_aa: CASSYSAGGFNTEAFF
d_call: -
clone_size: once
j_call: TRBJ1-1
v_call: TRBV6-5

cdr3_nt: TGTGCCAGCAGTTTGGGAGGGACCACTGGGGCCAACGTCCTGACTTTC
cdr3_aa: CASSLGGTTGANVLTF
d_call: TRBD2
clone_size: -
j_call: TRBJ2-6
v_call: TRBV28

cdr3_nt: TGCGCCAGCAGCCAAGATGACAGGGGACGAGGTGCCATATATTTT
cdr3_aa: CASSQDDRGRGAIYF
d_call: TRBD1
clone_size: -
j_call: TRBJ1-3
v_call: TRBV4-1

cdr3_nt: TGTGCCAGCAGGGACAGCTATAATTCACCCCTCCACTTT
cdr3_aa: CASRDSYNSPLHF
d_call: -
clone_size: -
j_call: TRBJ1-6
v_call: TRBV2

cdr3_nt: TGTGCCAGCAGCGATATACAGGGTTCTGGAAACACCATATATTTT
cdr3_aa: CASSDIQGSGNTIYF
d_call: -
clone_size: -
j_call: TRBJ1-3
v_call: TRBV27